Listed below are T cell receptor beta chains from one sample, sequenced in a study of blood T cell repertoires in COVID-19. The data were produced by immunoSEQ multiplex PCR, yet TCRdb's version contains in-frame clones alone and is incomplete. This table holds about 100,000 clones, roughly 92% found once. The sample consisted of peripheral blood. Receptor source: a man in his 70s with acute or convalescent COVID-19. The CDR3 runs from the conserved cysteine through the conserved F or W. D genes are given only for firm matches. Size is omitted from some rows. Given values are once, few, many or a class for expanded clones.

clone_size: .
j_call: TRBJ2-3
v_call: TRBV25-1
d_call: TRBD2
cdr3_nt: TGTGCCAGCAGTGAATCTAGCGGGAGTGACTCAGATACGCAGTATTTT
cdr3_aa: CASSESSGSDSDTQYF

clone_size: .
j_call: TRBJ2-2
v_call: TRBV7-2
d_call: .
cdr3_nt: TGTGCCAGCAGCTCCTACGTGGGCGCCGGAACCGGGGAGCTGTTTTTT
cdr3_aa: CASSSYVGAGTGELFF

clone_size: .
j_call: TRBJ2-7
v_call: TRBV9
d_call: TRBD2
cdr3_nt: TGTGCCAGCAACCTAGCGGGAGGAACCTACGAGCAGTACTTC
cdr3_aa: CASNLAGGTYEQYF

clone_size: .
j_call: TRBJ2-1
v_call: TRBV9
d_call: TRBD2
cdr3_nt: TGTGCCAGCGGAGGAACTAGCGGAGATTACAATGAGCAGTTCTTC
cdr3_aa: CASGGTSGDYNEQFF

clone_size: .
j_call: TRBJ2-7
v_call: TRBV29-1
d_call: .
cdr3_nt: TGCAGCGTTGGGGGGGCCTACGAGCAGTACTTC
cdr3_aa: CSVGGAYEQYF

clone_size: .
j_call: TRBJ2-1
v_call: TRBV10-2
d_call: TRBD2
cdr3_nt: TGCGCCAGCAGTGAGATCAGCGGGGGGCCCTACAATGAGCAGTTCTTC
cdr3_aa: CASSEISGGPYNEQFF

clone_size: .
j_call: TRBJ1-5
v_call: TRBV6-5
d_call: .
cdr3_nt: TGTGCCAGCAACGCCGGGGGTCAGCCCCAGCATTTT
cdr3_aa: CASNAGGQPQHF

clone_size: .
j_call: TRBJ1-1
v_call: TRBV29-1
d_call: TRBD1
cdr3_nt: TGCAGCGGACGCAGGGGGTCGGCTGAAGCTTTCTTT
cdr3_aa: CSGRRGSAEAFF

clone_size: .
j_call: TRBJ2-3
v_call: TRBV7-3
d_call: .
cdr3_nt: TGTGCCAGCAGCTCCGGTGGGCGGGTTAGCACAGATACGCAGTATTTT
cdr3_aa: CASSSGGRVSTDTQYF

clone_size: .
j_call: TRBJ2-7
v_call: TRBV6-6
d_call: .
cdr3_nt: TGTGCCAGCAGTTACTCCGGGGGAGTTAGCTACGAGCAGTACTTC
cdr3_aa: CASSYSGGVSYEQYF

clone_size: once
j_call: TRBJ2-7
v_call: TRBV25-1
d_call: .
cdr3_nt: TGTGCCAGCAGTGATTCTAGCTCCTACGAGCAGTACTTC
cdr3_aa: CASSDSSSYEQYF

clone_size: .
j_call: TRBJ1-3
v_call: TRBV5-5
d_call: .
cdr3_nt: TGTGCCAGCAGCTTGGGTTGGACAGCCTCCTCTGGAAACACCATATATTTT
cdr3_aa: CASSLGWTASSGNTIYF

clone_size: .
j_call: TRBJ2-3
v_call: TRBV5-4
d_call: .
cdr3_nt: TGTGCCAGCAGCTTGGAACGAACTAGCCGGGTAGATACGCAGTATTTT
cdr3_aa: CASSLERTSRVDTQYF

clone_size: .
j_call: TRBJ2-3
v_call: TRBV9
d_call: .
cdr3_nt: TGTGCCAGCAGCGTAGGAGCTAGCGTTAGCACAGATACGCAGTATTTT
cdr3_aa: CASSVGASVSTDTQYF

clone_size: .
j_call: TRBJ1-5
v_call: TRBV18
d_call: .
cdr3_nt: TGTGCCAGCTCACTAAACTCGCCCGACAGTGCCAATCAGCCCCAGCATTTT
cdr3_aa: CASSLNSPDSANQPQHF

clone_size: .
j_call: TRBJ2-7
v_call: TRBV4-3
d_call: .
cdr3_nt: TGCGCCAGCAGCCAGACCATGGGGGGTACCTACGAGCAGTACTTC
cdr3_aa: CASSQTMGGTYEQYF

clone_size: .
j_call: TRBJ1-5
v_call: TRBV28
d_call: TRBD1
cdr3_nt: TGTGCCAGCAGTTTATTTCGACAGGGGCCACGGCCCCAGCATTTT
cdr3_aa: CASSLFRQGPRPQHF

clone_size: .
j_call: TRBJ1-5
v_call: TRBV27
d_call: .
cdr3_nt: TGTGCCAGCAGTCGAAAGCCGCCCCAGCATTTT
cdr3_aa: CASSRKPPQHF

clone_size: .
j_call: TRBJ2-3
v_call: TRBV9
d_call: TRBD2
cdr3_nt: TGTGCCAGCAGCTCTAGCGGGACCCTCACAGATACGCAGTATTTT
cdr3_aa: CASSSSGTLTDTQYF

clone_size: .
j_call: TRBJ1-2
v_call: TRBV7-2
d_call: .
cdr3_nt: TGTGCCAGCAGCTTAGGGTTGGGTCGGGGCTATGGCTACACCTTC
cdr3_aa: CASSLGLGRGYGYTF

clone_size: .
j_call: TRBJ2-4
v_call: TRBV15
d_call: TRBD2
cdr3_nt: TGTGCCACCTGGCCTAGCGGGAGTATCAAAAACATTCAGTACTTC
cdr3_aa: CATWPSGSIKNIQYF

clone_size: .
j_call: TRBJ2-1
v_call: TRBV7-9
d_call: TRBD1
cdr3_nt: TGTGCCAGCAGCTTAGGACAGACAGGGGCCGGGTACAATGAGCAGTTCTTC
cdr3_aa: CASSLGQTGAGYNEQFF

clone_size: once
j_call: TRBJ2-7
v_call: TRBV24-1
d_call: TRBD1
cdr3_nt: TGTGCCACCAGTGATTCCGGGACAGGTCATTCCTACGAGCAGTACTTC
cdr3_aa: CATSDSGTGHSYEQYF

clone_size: .
j_call: TRBJ1-6
v_call: TRBV7-9
d_call: TRBD1
cdr3_nt: TGTGCCAGCAGCTTATATCGGACAGGGGGCTCTTCACCCCTCCACTTT
cdr3_aa: CASSLYRTGGSSPLHF

clone_size: .
j_call: TRBJ2-1
v_call: TRBV4-2
d_call: .
cdr3_nt: TGTGCCAGCAGCCCCACTGCTAGCGAGAAGCAGTTCTTC
cdr3_aa: CASSPTASEKQFF